This T cell receptor beta chain was sequenced during a study of a mutant IDH1 vaccine in newly diagnosed glioma. As for the study in general: Before enrollment, the patients had been treated with radiotherapy alone, temozolomide alone, or both together. Most of them had received both.

The assay was immunoSEQ multiplex PCR, and TCRdb's table has in-frame clones only and misses some. This sample has roughly 35,000 clones; 75% to 90% occur once, and the top ten carry 4.8%. Noted time point: baseline, week 1 (first vaccination visit). The treatment is: pre-vaccination baseline after standard-of-care therapy. Each tumor in the donors was a new WHO grade 3 or 4 astrocytoma, IDH1-mutant and ATRX-lost. Trimming left V 5 bases short and J 7 bases short, with 8 bases between. The CDR3 is made up of 12 amino acids. Germline V gives CDR1 LNHDA, CDR2 SQIVND (reference sequence). The source was PBMCs, collected from a glioma patient treated with radiotherapy, temozolomide or both. The V gene is TRBV19, the J gene TRBJ1-4; D gene unclear. This receptor was taken from a woman in her forties with glioma. The DNA for the CDR3 is TGTGCCAGTAGTGGGGAGAGTGAAAAACTGTTTTTT. This sequence encodes CASSGESEKLFF. Full variable domain (missing parts from reference TRBV19 and TRBJ1-4): DGGITQSPKYLFRKEGQNVTLSCEQNLNHDAMYWYRQDPGQGLRLIYYSQIVNDFQKGDIAEGYSVSREKKESFPLTVTSAQKNPTAFYLCASSGESEKLFFGSGTQLSVL.